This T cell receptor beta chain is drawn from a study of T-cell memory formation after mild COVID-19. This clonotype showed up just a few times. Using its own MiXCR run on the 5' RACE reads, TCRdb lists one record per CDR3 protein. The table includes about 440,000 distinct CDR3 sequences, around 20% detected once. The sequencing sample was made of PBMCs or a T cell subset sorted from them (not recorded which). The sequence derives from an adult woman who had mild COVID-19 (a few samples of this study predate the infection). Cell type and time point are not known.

The CDR3 spells CSARDFTEAFF. The DNA for the CDR3 is TGCAGTGCTAGAGATTTCACTGAAGCTTTCTTT. This sequence joins TRBV20-1 and TRBJ1-1; D is unresolved. CDR1 and CDR2 (germline): DFQATT, SNEGSKA (reference sequence). Trimming pared 0 bases from V and 4 bases from J, leaving 3 bases between. The CDR3 runs to 11 residues.